This passage covers 5 T cell receptor beta chains from one sample sequenced in a study of vaccination and CD4 T cells after COVID-19. Antigens for these TCRs are unknown. Sequenced with the Oncomine TCR Beta short-read assay was DNA taken from cultured CD4+ T cells. Each CDR3 protein gets one entry after TCRdb re-called the PCR reads with MiXCR. The sample has roughly 20,000 distinct CDR3 sequences, more than 30% seen once. The treatment is: approximately nine-day PBMC culture with coronavirus spike peptide pools or control peptides (ViraFEST assay). The source was CD4+ T cells from blood, cultured in vitro, collected before SARS-CoV-2 vaccination. These receptors all come from a human donor who received a COVID-19 vaccine.

This clonotype was seen more than once but under ten times. The V gene is TRBV5-1, the J gene TRBJ1-5; 7 bases match TRBD1. This CDR3 has 13 amino acids. Losses at the gene ends were 1 base for V and 5 bases for J; bases not matched to a gene: 0. Germline V gene lookup returns CDR1 SGHRS and CDR2 YFSETQ. CDR3 in amino acids: CASSLQGDQPQHF. The CDR3 DNA follows: TGCGCCAGCAGCTTGCAGGGGGATCAGCCCCAGCATTTT.

This chain connects TRBV5-1 to TRBJ2-1; D is perhaps TRBD2 (6 bases). Germline CDR1 is SGHRS and CDR2 is YFSETQ. The CDR3 covers 18 residues. V was trimmed by 4 bases and J by 6 bases, leaving 26 bases between them. For the CDR3, the DNA is TGCGCCAGCAGCCTACGCCAGGGACTTCTCGGAGCCTCCAATGAGCAGTTCTTC. It encodes CASSLRQGLLGASNEQFF.

V usage is TRBV12-3 or TRBV12-4 and J usage is TRBJ2-7, with D hard to call. V lost 1 base and J lost 0, with 4 bases in between. The CDR3 covers 13 residues. CDR3 in amino acids: CASSLVASYEQYF. In nucleotides, the CDR3 is TGTGCCAGCAGTTTAGTTGCCTCCTACGAGCAGTACTTC.

This clonotype has more than one count but fewer than ten. This rearrangement joins TRBV11-3 to TRBJ2-3; D may match TRBD1 or TRBD2 (7 bases each). CDR3 size: 16 residues. Trimming removed 5 bases at V and 1 base at J, with 16 bases between. Germline V CDR1 and CDR2: SGHNT, YENEEA. The CDR3 bases are TGTGCCAGCAGCGGGGCAGGGGGGAGGGGCACAGATACGCAGTATTTT. Amino acids: CASSGAGGRGTDTQYF. Together with reference TRBV11-3 and TRBJ2-3, the CDR3 gives the full variable domain: EAGVVQSPRYKIIEKKQPVAFWCNPISGHNTLYWYLQNLGQGPELLIRYENEEAVDDSQLPKDRFSAERLKGVDSTLKIQPAELGDSAVYLCASSGAGGRGTDTQYFGPGTRLTVL.

This clonotype was recorded only once. The chain joins TRBV11-1 to TRBJ1-1; D is unclear. Germline V gives CDR1 SGHAT, CDR2 FQDESV (reference sequence). With 5 bases removed from V and 2 bases from J, the gap between germline ends came to 18 bases. The CDR3 spans 16 residues. CDR3 loop: CASSINFGRRNTEAFF. CDR3 nucleotides: TGTGCCAGCAGCATAAATTTCGGACGGAGAAACACTGAAGCTTTCTTT.